Below are 24 T cell receptor beta chains sequenced from a single sample in a study of OX40 agonist ivuxolimab in advanced cancers. TCRdb's copy holds only in-frame clones and misses some; the assay was immunoSEQ multiplex PCR. The sample holds around 63,000 clones, about 88% seen once. The sample was CD4+ or CD8+ T cells sorted from blood, taken in a trial of the OX40 agonist ivuxolimab. The receptors derive from an adult with an advanced solid tumor such as melanoma, head and neck, liver or kidney cancer.

The chain combines TRBV4-3 with TRBJ1-5; D is ambiguous. This CDR3 is built from 16 residues. Germline values: CDR1 LGHNA, CDR2 YSLEER. V was cut by 0 bases and J by 0 bases, with 9 bases left in between. CDR3 in amino acids: CASSQEWRYSNQPQHF. The CDR3 DNA reads TGCGCCAGCAGCCAAGAATGGCGGTATAGCAATCAGCCCCAGCATTTT.

The chain combines TRBV28 with TRBJ2-5; unclear D gene. The length of the CDR3 is 14 residues. The germline CDR1 and CDR2 sequences are MDHEN and SYDVKM. V lost 7 bases and J 3 bases, leaving 15 bases between the germline ends. The CDR3 loop is CASTPWSGEETQYF. DNA of the CDR3: TGTGCCAGCACCCCCTGGTCGGGCGAAGAGACCCAGTACTTC. Complete variable domain (other parts from reference TRBV28 and TRBJ2-5): DVKVTQSSRYLVKRTGEKVFLECVQDMDHENMFWYRQDPGLGLRLIYFSYDVKMKEKGDIPEGYSVSREKKERFSLILESASTNQTSMYLCASTPWSGEETQYFGPGTRLLVL.

For the CDR3, the DNA is TGTGCCAGCACCCACGGGACCCTGCAGACTAATGAAAAACTGTTTTTT. This codes for CASTHGTLQTNEKLFF. The chain couples TRBV5-6 to TRBJ1-4; D possibly corresponds to TRBD1 (5 bases). The CDR3 is 16 residues long. The V end was cut by 6 bases, the J end by 2 bases, with 17 bases between. CDR1 SGHDT and CDR2 YYEEEE come from the germline V gene.

The V gene is TRBV6-6, the J gene TRBJ1-2, with D hard to call. V was cut by 0 bases and J by 3 bases, with 11 bases left in between. Germline V CDR1 and CDR2: MNHNY, SVGAGI (reference sequence). The CDR3 runs 15 residues. DNA of the CDR3: TGTGCCAGCAGTTACTCGAGTAAGGGAGACTATGGCTACACCTTC. It encodes CASSYSSKGDYGYTF.

The chain has TRBV5-4 and TRBJ2-3; maybe TRBD2 (5 bases). Germline V gene sequence: CDR1 SGHNT, CDR2 YYREEE (reference sequence). V was cut by 2 bases and J by 6 bases, with 7 bases left in between. CDR3 length equals 12 residues. The CDR3 loop reads CASSFSEDTQYF. CDR3 in DNA: TGTGCCAGCAGCTTTAGCGAGGATACGCAGTATTTT.

The CDR3 bases are TGTGCTAGTGGCCCACCGAGTGCGAATGAGCAGTTCTTC. Translation gives CASGPPSANEQFF. The gene calls are TRBV12-5 and TRBJ2-1; D remains unclear. V was cut by 6 bases and J by 7 bases, with 13 bases left in between. Per the germline V gene, CDR1 is LGHNT and CDR2 is FRNRAP. The CDR3 extends over 13 amino acids. The variable domain in full, with the rest retrieved from reference TRBV12-5 and TRBJ2-1, is DARVTQTPRHKVTEMGQEVTMRCQPILGHNTVFWYRQTMMQGLELLAYFRNRAPLDDSGMPKDRFSAEMPDATLATLKIQPSEPRDSAVYFCASGPPSANEQFFGPGTRLTVL.

The chain uses TRBV5-6 and TRBJ1-1; D is unclear. CDR1 and CDR2 from the germline V gene are SGHDT and YYEEEE. Trimming shortened V by 2 bases and J by 0 bases, and 14 bases separated the two germline ends. CDR3 length equals 16 residues. The CDR3: CASSFGLTSMNTEAFF. The CDR3 coding sequence is TGTGCCAGCAGCTTCGGCTTGACCTCGATGAACACTGAAGCTTTCTTT.

This sequence joins TRBV19 and TRBJ2-7; no reliable D call. Between the trimmed V and J ends, which lost 5 bases and 4 bases, there was a span of 18 bases. The CDR3 contains 15 residues. The germline V gene encodes CDR1 LNHDA and CDR2 SQIVND (reference sequence). The chain's CDR3 is CASSSSDGLGYEQYF. The CDR3 bases are TGTGCCAGTAGTTCATCGGACGGGTTGGGTTACGAGCAGTACTTC.

This chain connects TRBV6-1 to TRBJ2-7; possibly TRBD2 for D (6 bases). V was shortened by 4 bases and J by 6 bases, with 10 bases between the two germline ends. The CDR3 extends over 12 amino acids. The germline gives CDR1 MNHNS, CDR2 SASEGT. CDR3 loop: CASSVSGAEQYF. CDR3 nucleotides: TGTGCCAGCAGTGTTTCGGGAGCCGAGCAGTACTTC.

The chain couples TRBV19 to TRBJ1-3; TRBD1 is a possible D gene (5 bases). Germline lookup yields CDR1 LNHDA and CDR2 SQIVND (reference sequence). V was shortened by 6 bases and J by 3 bases, with 15 bases between the two germline ends. This CDR3 spans 15 amino acids. The CDR3: CASRNTGGRGNTIYF. In DNA, the CDR3 is TGTGCCAGTAGAAATACAGGTGGTCGTGGAAACACCATATATTTT.

The gene calls are TRBV28 and TRBJ2-5; 8 nucleotides line up with TRBD2. The V gene end was trimmed by 3 bases and the J gene end by 6 bases; junction bases not matched to a gene: 9. Germline loops: CDR1 MDHEN, CDR2 SYDVKM. The CDR3 length is 15 residues. The chain's CDR3 is CASSLGAGDRKTQYF. Written as DNA, the CDR3 is TGTGCCAGCAGTTTGGGAGCGGGAGATCGTAAGACCCAGTACTTC.

The V and J genes are TRBV28 and TRBJ2-7; the match to TRBD1 covers 11 bases. The V and J ends lost 3 bases and 3 bases, in that order; junction bases with no gene match: 4. The V gene's germline CDR1 is MDHEN and CDR2 SYDVKM. The CDR3 has 15 amino acids. DNA of the CDR3: TGTGCCAGCAGTTTCGCAGGGACAGGGGGCTACGAGCAGTACTTC. This codes for CASSFAGTGGYEQYF. Complete variable domain (other parts from reference TRBV28 and TRBJ2-7): DVKVTQSSRYLVKRTGEKVFLECVQDMDHENMFWYRQDPGLGLRLIYFSYDVKMKEKGDIPEGYSVSREKKERFSLILESASTNQTSMYLCASSFAGTGGYEQYFGPGTRLTVT.

The gene calls are TRBV7-9 and TRBJ2-6, with 10 nucleotides matching TRBD1. The length of the CDR3 is 18 residues. The ends lost 4 bases at V and 1 base at J; junction bases unmatched: 7. Germline lookup yields CDR1 SEHNR and CDR2 FQNEAQ (reference sequence). The CDR3 DNA is TGTGCCAGCAGCTCCCGTGGGACAGGGGCATCTGGGGCCAACGTCCTGACTTTC. This encodes CASSSRGTGASGANVLTF.

The chain carries TRBV2 and TRBJ2-5; no definite D call. Germline V gives CDR1 SNHLY, CDR2 FYNNEI. Between the trimmed V and J ends, which lost 2 bases and 5 bases, there was a span of 9 bases. There are 13 residues in the CDR3. The CDR3 DNA sequence: TGTGCCAGCAGTGAACAGGTCGGGGAGACCCAGTACTTC. Its protein product is CASSEQVGETQYF.

The chain recombines TRBV5-4 with TRBJ2-7; 13 bases are shared with TRBD2. The V and J ends lost 4 bases and 4 bases, in that order; junction bases with no gene match: 11. The V gene's germline CDR1 is SGHNT and CDR2 YYREEE (reference sequence). This CDR3 comprises 17 residues. CDR3 region: CASSLGGLAGVQYEQYF. CDR3 in DNA: TGTGCCAGCAGCCTGGGAGGACTAGCGGGAGTACAGTACGAGCAGTACTTC.

The chain employs TRBV19 and TRBJ2-3, with 7 positions matching TRBD1. The germline CDR1 and CDR2 sequences are LNHDA and SQIVND (reference sequence). Unmatched junction bases numbered 7, after V lost 6 bases and J lost 4 bases. This CDR3 contains 14 residues. The CDR3 spells CASSRGRGPDTQYF. Here the CDR3 DNA reads TGTGCCAGTAGCCGAGGTAGGGGGCCAGATACGCAGTATTTT.

The chain uses TRBV19 and TRBJ2-5; 8 bases line up with TRBD2. Trimming took 5 bases from V and 5 from J; bases not matched to a gene: 10. The CDR3 is 15 amino acids. CDR1 is LNHDA, CDR2 SQIVND, per germline (reference sequence). The CDR3 protein is CASSVQAGAWETQYF. The DNA of the CDR3 is TGTGCCAGTAGTGTCCAAGCGGGAGCTTGGGAGACCCAGTACTTC.

This chain joins TRBV27 and TRBJ1-2; tentatively, D is TRBD1 (5 bases). The V and J ends lost 1 base and 2 bases respectively, with 11 bases between them. From germline, CDR1 is MNHEY and CDR2 SMNVEV (reference sequence). The CDR3 runs 15 residues. The CDR3 loop is CASSLLGAGNYGYTF. The CDR3 DNA follows: TGTGCCAGCAGTTTATTAGGGGCAGGGAACTATGGCTACACCTTC.

The J gene is TRBJ1-2, the V gene TRBV2, with TRBD1 matching over 8 bases. The length of the CDR3 is 13 residues. Germline CDR1 SNHLY, CDR2 FYNNEI. V shed 8 bases and J 3 bases; nucleotides not matched to a gene: 5. CDR3 bases: TGTGCCAGCGAAGGACAGGGAGACTATGGCTACACCTTC. Translation: CASEGQGDYGYTF.

The V gene is TRBV11-2, the J gene TRBJ2-1; weak D call: TRBD2 (5 bases). Germline V gene data show CDR1 as SGHAT and CDR2 as FQNNGV. The CDR3 extends over 17 amino acids. V was trimmed by 5 bases and J by 0 bases, leaving 17 bases between them. CDR3 loop: CASSPYGRASSYNEQFF. CDR3 DNA: TGTGCCAGCAGCCCCTACGGGCGGGCTAGCTCCTACAATGAGCAGTTCTTC.

This clone appeared a few times. The rearrangement joins TRBV2 to TRBJ2-2; D is uncertain. The CDR3 extends over 13 amino acids. V lost 8 bases, J lost 4 bases, and 11 bases lay in between. From germline, CDR1 is SNHLY and CDR2 FYNNEI. The CDR3, as DNA: TGTGCCAGCTGTCCGACCCCCACCGGGGAGCTGTTTTTT. Its protein is CASCPTPTGELFF.

The V call is TRBV14, the J call TRBJ2-2; 7 nucleotides agree with TRBD1. V shed 4 bases and J 6 bases; nucleotides not matched to a gene: 11. Germline lookup yields CDR1 SGHDN and CDR2 FVKESK. This CDR3 has 16 residues. The CDR3 bases are TGTGCCAGCAGCCCCATTTTAGGGGGCTTTCCCGGGGAGCTGTTTTTT. Protein sequence: CASSPILGGFPGELFF.

The V call is TRBV29-1, the J call TRBJ1-5; perhaps TRBD1 as D (5 bases). This CDR3 contains 15 residues. Trimming removed 4 bases at V and 0 bases at J, with 13 bases between. Germline loops: CDR1 SQVTM, CDR2 ANQGSEA. Here the CDR3 DNA reads TGCAGCGTTGCCCCGGGACGTTATAGCAATCAGCCCCAGCATTTT. Translating it yields CSVAPGRYSNQPQHF. Complete variable domain (other parts from reference TRBV29-1 and TRBJ1-5): SAVISQKPSRDICQRGTSLTIQCQVDSQVTMMFWYRQQPGQSLTLIATANQGSEATYESGFVIDKFPISRPNLTFSTLTVSNMSPEDSSIYLCSVAPGRYSNQPQHFGDGTRLSIL.

The gene calls are TRBV2 and TRBJ1-5; the D is unclear. V shed 7 bases and J shed 3 bases, with 7 bases lying between them. The CDR3 has 12 amino acids. CDR1 and CDR2 (germline): SNHLY, FYNNEI. The CDR3 region is CASNADNQPQHF. The CDR3 nucleotides are TGTGCCAGCAATGCTGACAATCAGCCCCAGCATTTT.